These 21 T cell receptor beta chains share one sample of origin, sequenced in a study of cytomegalovirus exposure and HLA in healthy donors. The primer mix had 60 Vbeta and 13 Jbeta primers. Measured with immunoSEQ multiplex PCR; TCRdb has only the in-frame clones, and not every one. This sample yields some 150,000 clones, of which around 86% are seen a single time; roughly 2.9% belongs to the top ten. Material: PBMCs. These receptor sequences come from a woman in her twenties or thirties in good health and CMV-seronegative.

Only a few counts were recorded for this clone. The CDR3 loop reads CASSLAGLAGDEQYF. CDR3 nucleotides: TGTGCCAGCAGCTTGGCAGGGCTAGCGGGGGACGAGCAGTACTTC. J is TRBJ2-7 and V is TRBV5-4; 10 bases are a match to TRBD2. V trimming: 0 bases; J trimming: 5 bases; junction bases outside the gene matches: 5. There are 15 residues in the CDR3. Germline V gene lookup returns CDR1 SGHNT and CDR2 YYREEE (reference sequence). Variable domain in full (rest from reference TRBV5-4 and TRBJ2-7): ETGVTQSPTHLIKTRGQQVTLRCSSQSGHNTVSWYQQALGQGPQFIFQYYREEENGRGNFPPRFSGLQFPNYSSELNVNALELDDSALYLCASSLAGLAGDEQYFGPGTRLTVT.

J is TRBJ2-5 and V is TRBV5-4, with no clear D. V shed 1 base and J shed 1 base, with 5 bases lying between them. Germline values: CDR1 SGHNT, CDR2 YYREEE (reference sequence). CDR3 length equals 13 residues. CDR3 protein: CASSLIGQETQYF. Written as DNA, the CDR3 is TGTGCCAGCAGCTTGATCGGCCAAGAGACCCAGTACTTC.

This clone has just a few counts. The chain employs TRBV28 and TRBJ1-1, with TRBD1 matching 9 bases. Germline CDR1 is MDHEN and CDR2 is SYDVKM. The J segment lost 7 bases and the V segment lost 8 bases, leaving 8 bases of the junction unmatched. CDR3 length equals 13 residues. The CDR3: CASRQGGDNEAFF. Here the CDR3 DNA reads TGTGCCAGCCGACAGGGGGGCGACAATGAAGCTTTCTTT.

This clone was observed a single time. This rearrangement joins TRBV28 to TRBJ1-5; the D gene is possibly TRBD1 (5 bases). Trimming shortened V by 3 bases and J by 4 bases, and 16 bases separated the two germline ends. CDR1 and CDR2 (germline): MDHEN, SYDVKM. The CDR3 has 16 residues. The DNA for the CDR3 is TGTGCCAGCAGTTTCCTGACTGACGGGGGGAATCAGCCCCAGCATTTT. Translation gives CASSFLTDGGNQPQHF.

The chain has TRBV19 and TRBJ2-7; the D gene is possibly TRBD2 (6 bases). The CDR3 is 14 residues long. Trimming stripped 4 bases from V and 0 bases from J, with 10 bases between. Per germline, CDR1 LNHDA and CDR2 SQIVND (reference sequence). In DNA form, the CDR3 reads TGTGCCAGTAGTACGGCGGGAAGCTCCTACGAGCAGTACTTC. It specifies CASSTAGSSYEQYF.

This clone has a single count. V and J are TRBV5-1 and TRBJ2-1, with D perhaps TRBD2 (5 bases). The CDR3 is 12 amino acids. Germline V gene sequence: CDR1 SGHRS, CDR2 YFSETQ. The germline V and J ends were trimmed by 4 bases and 9 bases, with 11 bases remaining between them. The chain's CDR3 is CASSQGRGEQFF. CDR3 bases: TGCGCCAGCAGCCAAGGCCGGGGTGAGCAGTTCTTC.

CDR3 nucleotide sequence: TGTGCCAGTAGTATACGGACTAGCGGGAGCACAGATACGCAGTATTTT. Its translation is CASSIRTSGSTDTQYF. This chain uses TRBV19 with TRBJ2-3, with TRBD2 matching 11 bases. After removal of 2 bases from V and 0 bases from J, the junction contained 1 base not matched to a gene. This CDR3 has 16 amino acids. Germline lookup yields CDR1 LNHDA and CDR2 SQIVND (reference sequence).

The rearrangement links TRBV29-1 to TRBJ2-3; D is perhaps TRBD2 (5 bases). This CDR3 has 14 residues. Germline CDR1 and CDR2: SQVTM and ANQGSEA. Trimming removed 4 bases at V and 0 bases at J, with 11 bases between. The CDR3 bases are TGCAGCGTTGCAGTGACGGGAAGCACAGATACGCAGTATTTT. This gives the protein CSVAVTGSTDTQYF.

In its sample, this clone was seen once. The chain links TRBV6-5 to TRBJ2-5, with 8 nucleotides matching TRBD2. The J call is doubtful: the DNA matches TRBJ2-7 better. Germline assignment: CDR1 MNHEY and CDR2 SVGAGI. The CDR3 runs 15 residues. CDR3: CASSYSQAGVYEQYF. The CDR3 bases are TGTGCCAGCAGTTACTCACAAGCGGGGGTTTACGAGCAGTACTTC.

The V call is TRBV11-2, the J call TRBJ1-1, with D uncertain. CDR1 and CDR2 (germline): SGHAT, FQNNGV. The CDR3 has 11 residues. The V end lost 1 base, the J end lost 7 bases, and 4 bases lay between the germline ends. The CDR3 DNA follows: TGTGCCAGCAGCTTAGCGGTTGAAGCTTTCTTT. Amino acid sequence: CASSLAVEAFF.

Details on this clone: The junction does not match germline at one end; this may be a read error. V usage is TRBV30 and J usage is TRBJ2-3; tentative D call: TRBD2 (7 bases). The CDR3 runs to 17 residues. The germline gives CDR1 GTSNPN, CDR2 SVGIG (reference sequence). DNA of the CDR3: TGTGCCTGGAGTGGAAACTCTAGGGGGGGCTTCACAGGTACGCAGTATTTT. Translation: CAWSGNSRGGFTGTQYF.

The chain is built from TRBV27 and TRBJ2-1; TRBD2 aligns across 10 bases. The CDR3 has 14 residues. The junction had 5 bases not matched to a gene; V was cut back by 8 bases and J by 4 bases. The V gene's germline CDR1 is MNHEY and CDR2 SMNVEV (reference sequence). Written as DNA, the CDR3 is TGTGCCAGCGGACTAGCGGCTATGTACAATGAGCAGTTCTTC. This sequence encodes CASGLAAMYNEQFF.

The chain carries TRBV7-6 and TRBJ2-2; D is undetermined. Germline V CDR1 and CDR2: SGHVS, FNYEAQ. Trimming removed 4 bases from V and 6 bases from J, with 9 bases in between. This CDR3 has 13 residues. The DNA of the CDR3 is TGTGCCAGCAGCTCCTTGAGGTCCGGGGAGCTGTTTTTT. Protein product: CASSSLRSGELFF.

V and J are TRBV7-9 and TRBJ1-2, with D unresolved. This CDR3 contains 16 residues. Germline V lookup: CDR1 SEHNR, CDR2 FQNEAQ (reference sequence). With 5 bases removed from V and 4 bases from J, the gap between germline ends came to 20 bases. The CDR3 region is CASSLRTVERVYGYTF. CDR3 nucleotide sequence: TGTGCCAGCAGCCTTAGGACTGTGGAGAGGGTCTATGGCTACACCTTC.

This rearrangement joins TRBV5-4 to TRBJ2-7; unclear D gene. CDR1 SGHNT and CDR2 YYREEE come from the germline V gene (reference sequence). Trimming cost V 4 bases and J 5 bases, with 10 bases left between them. CDR3 size: 12 residues. CDR3 region: CASSDPRNEQYF. The CDR3 DNA reads TGTGCCAGCAGCGACCCTAGGAACGAGCAGTACTTC.

This clone was observed once. The sample contains more than one DNA sequence encoding this CDR3. This sequence joins TRBV18 and TRBJ2-3, with D possibly matching TRBD1 (6 bases). Germline CDR1 KGHSH, CDR2 LQKENI. V lost 2 bases and J 6 bases, leaving 9 bases between the germline ends. This CDR3 has 13 amino acids. CDR3 in DNA: TGTGCCAGCTCACCAGGCCAGGGGGATACGCAGTATTTT. This gives the protein CASSPGQGDTQYF.

The chain links TRBV18 to TRBJ2-2; D is unresolved. The CDR3 sequence is 14 residues long. V shed 1 base and J shed 1 base, with 4 bases lying between them. The germline CDR1 and CDR2 sequences are KGHSH and LQKENI. CDR3 protein: CASSPLENTGELFF. The CDR3 DNA reads TGTGCCAGCTCACCACTAGAGAACACCGGGGAGCTGTTTTTT.

This sequence joins TRBV28 and TRBJ1-2; D uncertain. V gave up 8 bases and J gave up 3 bases, with 10 bases separating them. Germline values: CDR1 MDHEN, CDR2 SYDVKM. The CDR3 sequence is 12 residues long. CDR3 bases: TGTGCCAGCCGAGGCCTTGACTATGGCTACACCTTC. This translates into CASRGLDYGYTF.

The chain is built from TRBV2 and TRBJ1-2; D is ambiguous. V was pared by 4 bases and J by 1 base, with 13 bases between. The CDR3 runs to 15 residues. The germline V gene encodes CDR1 SNHLY and CDR2 FYNNEI. The CDR3 nucleotides are TGTGCCAGCAGTGTGGGCGGGAGGCTTAACTATGGCTACACCTTC. It encodes CASSVGGRLNYGYTF.

The chain joins TRBV30 to TRBJ1-3; 7 bases match TRBD1. The V segment lost 4 bases and the J segment 0 bases; nucleotides outside the gene matches: 9. The CDR3 is made up of 16 amino acids. Germline V gene data show CDR1 as GTSNPN and CDR2 as SVGIG (reference sequence). The CDR3 DNA sequence: TGTGCCTGGATCCACAGGGGACGGGGCTCTGGAAACACCATATATTTT. Translating it yields CAWIHRGRGSGNTIYF. The entire variable domain, with the rest obtained from reference TRBV30 and TRBJ1-3, is as follows: SQTIHQWPATLVQPVGSPLSLECTVEGTSNPNLYWYRQAAGRGLQLLFYSVGIGQISSEVPQNLSASRPQDRQFILSSKKLLLSDSGFYLCAWIHRGRGSGNTIYFGEGSWLTVV.

The chain carries TRBV19 and TRBJ2-7, with a possible D match to TRBD2 (6 bases). The CDR3 extends over 14 amino acids. CDR1 and CDR2 from the germline V gene are LNHDA and SQIVND (reference sequence). V lost 4 bases, J lost 2 bases, and 12 bases lay in between. The CDR3 spells CASSSRERAYEQYF. In DNA, the CDR3 is TGTGCCAGTAGTAGCCGGGAGCGTGCCTACGAGCAGTACTTC.